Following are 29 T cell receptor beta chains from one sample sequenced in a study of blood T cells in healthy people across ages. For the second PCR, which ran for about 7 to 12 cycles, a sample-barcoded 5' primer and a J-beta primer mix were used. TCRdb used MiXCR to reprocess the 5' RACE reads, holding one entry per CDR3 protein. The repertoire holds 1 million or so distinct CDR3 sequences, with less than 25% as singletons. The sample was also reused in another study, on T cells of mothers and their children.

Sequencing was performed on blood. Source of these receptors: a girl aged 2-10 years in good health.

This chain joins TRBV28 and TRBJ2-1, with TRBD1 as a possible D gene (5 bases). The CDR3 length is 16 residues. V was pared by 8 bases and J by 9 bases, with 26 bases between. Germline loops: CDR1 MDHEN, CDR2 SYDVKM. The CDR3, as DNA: TGTGCCAGCGGATCCCCATTTGGGCAGGGTGGCTTTGAGCAGTTCTTC. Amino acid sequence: CASGSPFGQGGFEQFF.

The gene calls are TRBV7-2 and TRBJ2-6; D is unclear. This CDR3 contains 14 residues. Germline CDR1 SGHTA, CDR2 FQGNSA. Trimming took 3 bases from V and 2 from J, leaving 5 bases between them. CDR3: CASSFRPGANVLTF. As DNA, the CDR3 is TGTGCCAGCAGCTTTAGGCCTGGGGCCAACGTCCTGACTTTC.

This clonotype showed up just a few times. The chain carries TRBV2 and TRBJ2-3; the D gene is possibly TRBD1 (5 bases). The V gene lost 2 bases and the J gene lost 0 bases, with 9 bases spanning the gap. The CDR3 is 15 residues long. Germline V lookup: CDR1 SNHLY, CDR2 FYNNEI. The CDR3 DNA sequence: TGTGCCAGCAGTGAATGGACATCTAGCACAGATACGCAGTATTTT. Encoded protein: CASSEWTSSTDTQYF.

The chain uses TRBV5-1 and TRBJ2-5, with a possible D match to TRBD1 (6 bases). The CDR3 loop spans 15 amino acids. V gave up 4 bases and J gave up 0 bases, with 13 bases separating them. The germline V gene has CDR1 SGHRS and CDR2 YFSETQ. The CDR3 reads CASSIWTEYQETQYF. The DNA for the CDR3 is TGCGCCAGCAGCATTTGGACAGAGTACCAAGAGACCCAGTACTTC.

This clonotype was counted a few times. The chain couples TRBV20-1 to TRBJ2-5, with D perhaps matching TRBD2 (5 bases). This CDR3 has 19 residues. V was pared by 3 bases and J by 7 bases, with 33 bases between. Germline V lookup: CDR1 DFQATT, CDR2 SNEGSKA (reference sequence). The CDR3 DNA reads TGCAGTGCTAGCCCTACCGGACTGCCCTCGGGATTTTTTGTTGGGACCCAGTACTTC. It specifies CSASPTGLPSGFFVGTQYF.

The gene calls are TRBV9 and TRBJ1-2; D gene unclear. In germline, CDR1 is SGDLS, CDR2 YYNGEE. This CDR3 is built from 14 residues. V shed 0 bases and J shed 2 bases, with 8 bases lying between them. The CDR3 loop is CASSVDTANYGYTF. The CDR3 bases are TGTGCCAGCAGCGTAGACACGGCCAACTATGGCTACACCTTC.

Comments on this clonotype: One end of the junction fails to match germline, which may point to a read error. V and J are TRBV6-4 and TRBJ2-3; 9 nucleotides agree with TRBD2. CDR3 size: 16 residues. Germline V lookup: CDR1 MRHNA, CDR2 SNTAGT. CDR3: CASSDVGGTSTETQYF. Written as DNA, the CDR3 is TGTGCCAGCAGTGACGTCGGCGGGACTAGCACAGAGACGCAGTATTTT.

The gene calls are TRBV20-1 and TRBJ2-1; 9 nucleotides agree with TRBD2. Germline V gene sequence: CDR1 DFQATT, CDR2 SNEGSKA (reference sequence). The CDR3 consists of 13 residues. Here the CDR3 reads CGSTSGAYNEQFF. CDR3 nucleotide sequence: TGCGGGTCGACTAGCGGAGCATACAATGAGCAGTTCTTC.

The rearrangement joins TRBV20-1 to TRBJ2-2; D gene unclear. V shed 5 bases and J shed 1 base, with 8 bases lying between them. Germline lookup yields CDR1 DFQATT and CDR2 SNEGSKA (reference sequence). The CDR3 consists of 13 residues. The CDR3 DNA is TGCAGTGCTTCGAAGGAGAACACCGGGGAGCTGTTTTTT. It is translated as CSASKENTGELFF.

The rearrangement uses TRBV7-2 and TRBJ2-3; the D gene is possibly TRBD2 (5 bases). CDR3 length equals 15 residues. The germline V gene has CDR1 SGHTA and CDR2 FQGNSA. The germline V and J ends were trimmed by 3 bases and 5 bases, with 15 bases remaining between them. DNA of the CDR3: TGTGCCAGCAGCTTTCTTCCAGCGGCAGTAGATACGCAGTATTTT. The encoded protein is CASSFLPAAVDTQYF.

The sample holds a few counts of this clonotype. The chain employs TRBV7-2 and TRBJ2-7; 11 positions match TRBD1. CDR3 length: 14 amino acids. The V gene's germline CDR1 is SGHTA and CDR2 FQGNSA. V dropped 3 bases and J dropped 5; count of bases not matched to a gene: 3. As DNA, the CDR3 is TGTGCCAGCAGCTTTAGGACAGGGGGCCACGAGCAGTACTTC. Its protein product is CASSFRTGGHEQYF.

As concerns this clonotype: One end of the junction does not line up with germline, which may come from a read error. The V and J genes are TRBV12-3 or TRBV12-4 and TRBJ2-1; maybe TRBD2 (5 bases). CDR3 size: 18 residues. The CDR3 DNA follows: TGTGCCAGTAGTTTAATGCCCCGGGGTGGAAGCTCCTACAATGAGCAGTTCTTC. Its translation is CASSLMPRGGSSYNEQFF.

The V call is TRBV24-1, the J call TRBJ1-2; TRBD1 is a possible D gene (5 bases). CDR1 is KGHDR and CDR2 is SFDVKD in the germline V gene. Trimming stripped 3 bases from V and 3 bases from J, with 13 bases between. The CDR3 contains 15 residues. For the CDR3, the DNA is TGTGCCACCAGTGATACAACACCGGGGGACTATGGCTACACCTTC. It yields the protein CATSDTTPGDYGYTF.

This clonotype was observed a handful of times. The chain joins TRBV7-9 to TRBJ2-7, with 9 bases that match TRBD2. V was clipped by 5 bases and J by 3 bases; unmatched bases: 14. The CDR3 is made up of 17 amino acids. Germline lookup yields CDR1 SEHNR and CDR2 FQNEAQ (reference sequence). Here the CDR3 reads CASSDGLWLAGNYEQYF. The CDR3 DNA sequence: TGTGCCAGCAGCGACGGCTTGTGGCTAGCGGGGAACTACGAGCAGTACTTC. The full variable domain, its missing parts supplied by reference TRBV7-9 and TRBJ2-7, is DTGVSQNPRHKITKRGQNVTFRCDPISEHNRLYWYRQTLGQGPEFLTYFQNEAQLEKSRLLSDRFSAERPKGSFSTLEIQRTEQGDSAMYLCASSDGLWLAGNYEQYFGPGTRLTVT.

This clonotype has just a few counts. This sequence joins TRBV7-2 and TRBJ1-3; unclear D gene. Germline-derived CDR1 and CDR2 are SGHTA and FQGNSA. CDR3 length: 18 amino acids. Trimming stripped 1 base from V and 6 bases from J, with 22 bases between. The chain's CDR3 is CASSLDFRQHAPENTIYF. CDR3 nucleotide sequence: TGTGCCAGCAGCTTAGATTTTCGGCAGCATGCACCCGAAAACACCATATATTTT. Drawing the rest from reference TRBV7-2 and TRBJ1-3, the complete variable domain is GAGVSQSPSNKVTEKGKDVELRCDPISGHTALYWYRQSLGQGLEFLIYFQGNSAPDKSGLPSDRFSAERTGGSVSTLTIQRTQQEDSAVYLCASSLDFRQHAPENTIYFGEGSWLTVV.

CDR3 bases: TGTGCCAGCAGTTTATTCTGGTCGCCGAACACCGGGGAGCTGTTTTTT. It translates to CASSLFWSPNTGELFF. V is TRBV27 and J is TRBJ2-2; D remains ambiguous. The CDR3 extends over 16 amino acids. The germline V gene has CDR1 MNHEY and CDR2 SMNVEV (reference sequence). V was trimmed by 1 base and J by 0 bases, leaving 9 bases between them.

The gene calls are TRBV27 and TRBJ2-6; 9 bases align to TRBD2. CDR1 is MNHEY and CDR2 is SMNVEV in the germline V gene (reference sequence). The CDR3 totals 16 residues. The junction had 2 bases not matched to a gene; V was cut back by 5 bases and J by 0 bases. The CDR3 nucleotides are TGTGCCAGCAGTCTAGCGGGGTACTCTGGGGCCAACGTCCTGACTTTC. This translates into CASSLAGYSGANVLTF.

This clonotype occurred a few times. Written as DNA, the CDR3 is TGCGCCAGCAGCTTGGAGCCACAGGGGACCCCGAACACTGAAGCTTTCTTT. Translated: CASSLEPQGTPNTEAFF. The gene calls are TRBV5-1 and TRBJ1-1; 7 bases are shared with TRBD1. This CDR3 comprises 17 residues. With 0 bases clipped from V and 1 base from J, the junction kept 9 bases outside the gene matches. CDR1 and CDR2 from the germline V gene are SGHRS and YFSETQ.

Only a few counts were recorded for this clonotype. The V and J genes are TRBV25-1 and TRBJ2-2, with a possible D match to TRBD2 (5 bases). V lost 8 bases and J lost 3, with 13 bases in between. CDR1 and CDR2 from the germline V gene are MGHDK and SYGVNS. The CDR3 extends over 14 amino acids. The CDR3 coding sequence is TGTGCCAGCTCCCGCCCCGGGGACACCGGGGAGCTGTTTTTT. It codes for CASSRPGDTGELFF. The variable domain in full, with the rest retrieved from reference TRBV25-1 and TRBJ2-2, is EADIYQTPRYLVIGTGKKITLECSQTMGHDKMYWYQQDPGMELHLIHYSYGVNSTEKGDLSSESTVSRIRTEHFPLTLESARPSHTSQYLCASSRPGDTGELFFGEGSRLTVL.

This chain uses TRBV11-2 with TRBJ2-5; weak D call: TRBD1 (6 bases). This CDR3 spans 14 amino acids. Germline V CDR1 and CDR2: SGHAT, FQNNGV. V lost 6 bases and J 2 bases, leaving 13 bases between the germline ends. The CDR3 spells CASRPWDKQETQYF. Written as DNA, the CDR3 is TGTGCCAGCAGGCCGTGGGACAAGCAAGAGACCCAGTACTTC.

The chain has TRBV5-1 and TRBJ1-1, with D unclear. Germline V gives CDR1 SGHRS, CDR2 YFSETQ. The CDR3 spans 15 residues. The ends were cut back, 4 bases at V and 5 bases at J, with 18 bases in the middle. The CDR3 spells CASSGVGPQETEAFF. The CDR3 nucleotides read TGCGCCAGCAGCGGGGTTGGGCCCCAGGAAACTGAAGCTTTCTTT.

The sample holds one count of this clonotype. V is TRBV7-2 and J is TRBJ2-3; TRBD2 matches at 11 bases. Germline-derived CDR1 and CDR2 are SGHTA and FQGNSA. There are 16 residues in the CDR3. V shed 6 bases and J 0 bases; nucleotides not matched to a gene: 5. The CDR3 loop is CASRPLAGASTDTQYF. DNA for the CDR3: TGTGCCAGCAGACCACTAGCGGGGGCTAGCACAGATACGCAGTATTTT. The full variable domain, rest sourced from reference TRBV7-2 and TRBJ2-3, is GAGVSQSPSNKVTEKGKDVELRCDPISGHTALYWYRQSLGQGLEFLIYFQGNSAPDKSGLPSDRFSAERTGGSVSTLTIQRTQQEDSAVYLCASRPLAGASTDTQYFGPGTRLTVL.

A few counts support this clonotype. The CDR3 bases are TGTGCCACCAGCAGAGGACTTGTCTATGGCTACACCTTC. It codes for CATSRGLVYGYTF. The chain is built from TRBV15 and TRBJ1-2; D is unresolved. This CDR3 contains 13 residues. Trimming pared 1 base from V and 4 bases from J, leaving 7 bases between. In germline, CDR1 is LNHNV, CDR2 YYDKDF (reference sequence).

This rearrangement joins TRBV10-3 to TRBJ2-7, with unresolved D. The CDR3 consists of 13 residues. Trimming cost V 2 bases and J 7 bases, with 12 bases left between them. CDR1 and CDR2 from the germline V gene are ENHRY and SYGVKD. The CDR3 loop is CAISEGFLGEQYF. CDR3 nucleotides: TGTGCCATCAGTGAGGGCTTCCTGGGGGAGCAGTACTTC.

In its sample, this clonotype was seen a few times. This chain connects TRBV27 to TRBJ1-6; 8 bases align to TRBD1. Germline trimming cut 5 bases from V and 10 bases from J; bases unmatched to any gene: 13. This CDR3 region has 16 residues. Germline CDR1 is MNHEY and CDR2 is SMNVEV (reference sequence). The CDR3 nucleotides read TGTGCCAGCAGTCCAGACAGGGGAGCATATGACTCACCCCTCCACTTT. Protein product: CASSPDRGAYDSPLHF.

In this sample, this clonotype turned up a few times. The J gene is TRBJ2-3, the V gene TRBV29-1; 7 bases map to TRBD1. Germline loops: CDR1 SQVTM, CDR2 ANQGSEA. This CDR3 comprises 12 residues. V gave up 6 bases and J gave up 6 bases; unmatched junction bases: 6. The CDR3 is CSVTGDFDTQYF. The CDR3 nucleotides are TGCAGCGTAACAGGGGATTTCGATACGCAGTATTTT.

In DNA form, the CDR3 reads TGTGCCAGCAGCTCCTCTCTAGCGGGGGGGTTGGATACGCAGTATTTT. The encoded protein is CASSSSLAGGLDTQYF. The V and J genes are TRBV13 and TRBJ2-3, with 12 positions matching TRBD2. The CDR3 is 16 residues long. The V gene end was trimmed by 4 bases and the J gene end by 6 bases; junction bases not matched to a gene: 8. Germline V gene data show CDR1 as PRHDT and CDR2 as FYEKMQ (reference sequence).

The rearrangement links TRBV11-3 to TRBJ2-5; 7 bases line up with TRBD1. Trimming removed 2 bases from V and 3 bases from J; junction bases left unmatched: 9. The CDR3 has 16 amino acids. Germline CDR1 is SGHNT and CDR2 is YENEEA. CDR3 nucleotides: TGTGCCAGCAGCTTAAGTCGGGGACAGCGAAAAGAGACCCAGTACTTC. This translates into CASSLSRGQRKETQYF.

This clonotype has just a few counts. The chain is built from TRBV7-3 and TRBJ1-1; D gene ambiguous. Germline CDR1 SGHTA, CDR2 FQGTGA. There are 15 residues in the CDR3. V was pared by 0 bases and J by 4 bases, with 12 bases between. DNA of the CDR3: TGTGCCAGCAGCTTAACATGGGGAGGTGGCACTGAAGCTTTCTTT. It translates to CASSLTWGGGTEAFF.